Below, 5 T cell receptor beta chains from the same sample are listed, as sequenced in a study of T cell responses to AZD1222 COVID-19 vaccine. Assay: immunoSEQ multiplex PCR; the TCRdb copy retains only in-frame clones and omits some. The sample includes about 54,000 clones, 89% of them seen just once. The source material was peripheral blood, sampled 28 days after the second AZD1222 dose. The receptors were sampled from an adult who received the AZD1222 COVID-19 vaccine.

The genes are TRBV30 and TRBJ2-1; D unresolved. Germline V gene sequence: CDR1 GTSNPN, CDR2 SVGIG (reference sequence). Trimming took off 4 bases at V and 10 bases at J, with 14 bases between the two ends. The CDR3 extends over 12 amino acids. Here the CDR3 DNA reads TGTGCCTGGACGTTGGGCGTAGGCGAGCAGTTCTTC. It is translated as CAWTLGVGEQFF.

This chain links TRBV7-9 with TRBJ2-3, with TRBD2 matching over 15 bases. Per germline, CDR1 SEHNR and CDR2 FQNEAQ (reference sequence). V was clipped by 3 bases and J by 6 bases; unmatched bases: 4. The CDR3 length is 16 residues. The CDR3 loop is CASSFGLAGGPDTQYF. Here the CDR3 DNA reads TGTGCCAGCAGCTTCGGACTAGCGGGAGGGCCTGATACGCAGTATTTT.

V gene TRBV20-1 combines with J gene TRBJ2-7; no clear D. Looked up from germline, CDR1 is DFQATT and CDR2 is SNEGSKA (reference sequence). The CDR3 has 11 residues. V was clipped by 2 bases and J by 5 bases, with 7 bases between them. This chain's CDR3 is CSARSLNEQYF. The DNA for the CDR3 is TGCAGTGCTAGATCCCTCAACGAGCAGTACTTC.

The chain is built from TRBV7-9 and TRBJ1-2; no clear D gene. Trimming cost V 0 bases and J 4 bases, with 15 bases left between them. The CDR3 is 16 amino acids. Germline assignment: CDR1 SEHNR and CDR2 FQNEAQ (reference sequence). Written as DNA, the CDR3 is TGTGCCAGCAGCTTAGCGGTGCAGGAGGAGGTCTATGGCTACACCTTC. This translates into CASSLAVQEEVYGYTF.

The rearrangement uses TRBV19 and TRBJ2-4, with 14 bases matching TRBD2. This CDR3 comprises 17 residues. The V and J ends lost 5 bases and 6 bases, in that order; junction bases with no gene match: 9. The germline gives CDR1 LNHDA, CDR2 SQIVND (reference sequence). CDR3: CASSLGLAGVPPNIQYF. Here the CDR3 DNA reads TGTGCCAGTAGTCTGGGACTAGCGGGAGTCCCCCCAAACATTCAGTACTTC.